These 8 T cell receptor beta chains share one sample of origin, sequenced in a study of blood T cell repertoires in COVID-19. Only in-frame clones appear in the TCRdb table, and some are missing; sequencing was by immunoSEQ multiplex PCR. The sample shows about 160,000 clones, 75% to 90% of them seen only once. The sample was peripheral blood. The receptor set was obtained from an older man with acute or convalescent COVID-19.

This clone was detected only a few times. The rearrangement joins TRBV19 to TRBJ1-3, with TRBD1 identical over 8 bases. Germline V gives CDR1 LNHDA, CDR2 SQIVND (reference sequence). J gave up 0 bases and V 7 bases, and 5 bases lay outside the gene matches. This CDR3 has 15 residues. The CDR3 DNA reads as TGTGCCAGTACCGAGACAGGGGACTCTGGAAACACCATATATTTT. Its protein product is CASTETGDSGNTIYF.

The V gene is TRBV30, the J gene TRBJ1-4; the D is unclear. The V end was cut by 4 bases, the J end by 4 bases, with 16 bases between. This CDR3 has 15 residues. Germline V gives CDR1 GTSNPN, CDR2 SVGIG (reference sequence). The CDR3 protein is CAWKRSLAGNEKLFF. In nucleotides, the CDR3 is TGTGCCTGGAAGAGATCCCTGGCGGGTAATGAAAAACTGTTTTTT.

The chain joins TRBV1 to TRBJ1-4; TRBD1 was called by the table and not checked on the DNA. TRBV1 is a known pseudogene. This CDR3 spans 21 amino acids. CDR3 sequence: CTSSPLRKDSFECATNEKLFF. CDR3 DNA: TGCACCAGCAGCCCCCTACGGAAGGACAGCTTTGAGTGTGCAACTAATGAAAAACTGTTTTTT.

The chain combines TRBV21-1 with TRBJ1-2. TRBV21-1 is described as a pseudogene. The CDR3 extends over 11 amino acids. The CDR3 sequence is CASSKAEDYTF. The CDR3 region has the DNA TGTGCCAGCAGCAAGGCGGAGGACTACACCTTC.

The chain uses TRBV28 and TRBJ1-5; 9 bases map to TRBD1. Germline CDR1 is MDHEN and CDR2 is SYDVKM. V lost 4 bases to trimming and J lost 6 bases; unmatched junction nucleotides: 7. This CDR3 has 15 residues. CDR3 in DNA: TGTGCCAGCAGTTCAACCACAGGGGGCGGTCAGCCCCAGCATTTT. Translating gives CASSSTTGGGQPQHF.

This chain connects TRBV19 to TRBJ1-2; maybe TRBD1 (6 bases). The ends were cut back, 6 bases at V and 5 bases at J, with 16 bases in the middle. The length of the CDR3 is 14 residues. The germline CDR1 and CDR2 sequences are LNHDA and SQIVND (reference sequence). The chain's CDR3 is CASSLDSYLYGYTF. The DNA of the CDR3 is TGTGCCAGTAGCCTGGACAGTTACCTTTATGGCTACACCTTC.

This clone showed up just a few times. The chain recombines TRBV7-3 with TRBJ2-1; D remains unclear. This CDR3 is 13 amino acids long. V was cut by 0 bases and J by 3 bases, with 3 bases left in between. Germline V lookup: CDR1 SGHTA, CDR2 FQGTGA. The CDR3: CASSLTLYNEQFF. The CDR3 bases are TGTGCCAGCAGCTTAACCCTCTACAATGAGCAGTTCTTC.

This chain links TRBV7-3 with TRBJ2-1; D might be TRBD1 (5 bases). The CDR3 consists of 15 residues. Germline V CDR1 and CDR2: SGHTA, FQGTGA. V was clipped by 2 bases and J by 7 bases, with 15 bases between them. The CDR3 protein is CASSLRSGSRNEQFF. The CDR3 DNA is TGTGCCAGCAGCTTACGGTCAGGGTCGCGAAATGAGCAGTTCTTC. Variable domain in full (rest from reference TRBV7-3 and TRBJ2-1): GAGVSQTPSNKVTEKGKYVELRCDPISGHTALYWYRQSLGQGPEFLIYFQGTGAADDSGLPNDRFFAVRPEGSVSTLKIQRTERGDSAVYLCASSLRSGSRNEQFFGPGTRLTVL.